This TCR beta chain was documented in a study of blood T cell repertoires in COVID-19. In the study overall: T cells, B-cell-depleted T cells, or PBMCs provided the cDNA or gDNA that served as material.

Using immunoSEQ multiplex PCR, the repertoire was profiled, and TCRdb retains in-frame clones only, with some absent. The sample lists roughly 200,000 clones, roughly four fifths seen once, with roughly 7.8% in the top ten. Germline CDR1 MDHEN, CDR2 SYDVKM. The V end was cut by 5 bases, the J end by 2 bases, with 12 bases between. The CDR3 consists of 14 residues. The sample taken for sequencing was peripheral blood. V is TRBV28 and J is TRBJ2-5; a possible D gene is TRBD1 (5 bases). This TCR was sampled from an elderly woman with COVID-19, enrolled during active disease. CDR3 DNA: TGTGCCAGCAGTACAAACCAGGGTCAAGAGACCCAGTACTTC. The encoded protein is CASSTNQGQETQYF.